The rows below give T cell receptor beta chains drawn from one sample of a study of T cells in Graves' hyperthyroidism and ophthalmopathy. One entry per CDR3 protein results from TCRdb running MiXCR on the multiplex PCR reads. The sample has 650,000 to 800,000 distinct CDR3 sequences, just under 45% seen once. Sequencing input: peripheral blood or thyroid tissue (not recorded which). Receptors originate from an adult man with Graves' disease, either hyperthyroidism or ophthalmopathy (not recorded which). Each CDR3 is given with its conserved first and last residue. A D gene is named only where the DNA matches it firmly.

TRBJ2-7	TRBV2	.	CASSEWANSYEQYF
TRBJ1-5	TRBV6-5	.	CASKTGSNQPQHF
TRBJ2-7	TRBV20-1	TRBD2	CSARAPGLAGGREQYF
TRBJ2-3	TRBV19	TRBD1	CASSPPGQTDTQYF
TRBJ2-5	TRBV29-1	.	CSVAGPEETQYF
TRBJ2-7	TRBV6-6	.	CASSSGEGAYEQYF
TRBJ2-2	TRBV5-1	.	CATPRSELFF
TRBJ1-2	TRBV24-1	TRBD1	CATSDFRTGYGYTF
TRBJ1-1	TRBV7-9	.	CASSYKVGTEAFF
TRBJ1-2	TRBV7-9	TRBD1	CARAGQGNYGYTF
TRBJ1-5	TRBV19	.	CASGDGGRQPQHF
TRBJ1-1	TRBV20-1	.	CSAIHDMNTEAFF
TRBJ2-6	TRBV7-8	.	CASSVYAHSGANVLTF
TRBJ1-1	TRBV2	.	CASSKDGRLREAFF
TRBJ1-2	TRBV29-1	TRBD1	CSVEDTDRDSEVGYTF
TRBJ1-3	TRBV15	.	CATSSAGNTIYF
TRBJ1-5	TRBV20-1	.	CSARVLGPGSNQPQHF
TRBJ1-4	TRBV15	.	CATSRGGLREKLFF
TRBJ1-1	TRBV5-1	.	CASSLGARIATEAFF
TRBJ1-5	TRBV12-3/TRBV12-4	.	CASKTGGIGQPQHF
TRBJ1-1	TRBV7-9	.	CASSLNWLNTEAFF
TRBJ1-1	TRBV7-2	.	CASSLDWGGGTEAFF
TRBJ1-5	TRBV2	.	CASSYQGSGIQPQHF
TRBJ2-7	TRBV29-1	.	CSGVPGQTENEQYF
TRBJ1-5	TRBV12-3/TRBV12-4	.	CASSLFRGGQPQHF
TRBJ2-7	TRBV20-1	TRBD1	CSAGQGIRYEQYF
TRBJ2-7	TRBV6-5	.	CASSRQDSYGYEQYF
TRBJ2-7	TRBV20-1	.	CSASNQAVGYNEQYF
TRBJ1-4	TRBV25-1	TRBD1	CASNQGANEKLFF
TRBJ1-6	TRBV11-2	TRBD1	CASSSGQGAGNSPLHF
TRBJ1-1	TRBV29-1	.	CSVGRAGGDTEAFF
TRBJ1-4	TRBV15	.	CATSATPTNEKLFF
TRBJ1-4	TRBV20-1	.	CSAWPDPTNEKLFF
TRBJ1-1	TRBV29-1	.	CSAGRTNTEAFF
TRBJ2-3	TRBV20-1	.	CSAGGGAADTQYF
TRBJ1-4	TRBV15	.	CATSRDLGATNEKLFF
TRBJ1-1	TRBV12-3/TRBV12-4	.	CASSLREGTEAFF
TRBJ1-2	TRBV6-1	TRBD1	CASSEGGTVSWSLHYGYTF
TRBJ2-7	TRBV9	.	CASSPIDRNYEQYF
TRBJ1-1	TRBV29-1	.	CSVAGMGRTEAFF
TRBJ2-5	TRBV20-1	.	CSARDDRETQYF
TRBJ2-2	TRBV20-1	TRBD1	CSASRDRGTGELFF
TRBJ1-1	TRBV11-2	.	CASSFTGQGATEAFF
TRBJ2-7	TRBV2	TRBD2	CASSVSSGRYEQYF
TRBJ1-1	TRBV10-2	.	CASSDPAPTEAFF